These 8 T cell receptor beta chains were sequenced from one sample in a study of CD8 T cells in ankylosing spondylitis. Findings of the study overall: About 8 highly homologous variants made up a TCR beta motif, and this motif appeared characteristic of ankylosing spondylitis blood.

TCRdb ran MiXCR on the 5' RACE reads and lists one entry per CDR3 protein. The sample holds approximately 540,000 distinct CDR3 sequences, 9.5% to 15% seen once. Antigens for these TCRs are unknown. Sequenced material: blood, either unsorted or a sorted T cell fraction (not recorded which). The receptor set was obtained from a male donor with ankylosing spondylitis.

The CDR3 coding sequence is TGTGCCAGCAGCTTAACTTCTAGCGAGACCTACGAGCAGTACGTC. It codes for CASSLTSSETYEQYV. V usage is TRBV5-5 and J usage is TRBJ2-7; TRBD2 might be the D (6 bases). This CDR3 is 15 amino acids long. CDR1 SGHKS and CDR2 YYEKEE come from the germline V gene (reference sequence). Between the trimmed V and J ends, which lost 2 bases and 2 bases, there was a span of 14 bases.

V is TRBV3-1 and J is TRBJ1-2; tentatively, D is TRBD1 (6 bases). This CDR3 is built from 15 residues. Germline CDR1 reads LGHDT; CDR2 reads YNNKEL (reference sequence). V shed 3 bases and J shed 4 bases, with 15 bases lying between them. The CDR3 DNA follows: TGTGCCAGCAGCCACCCCACAGGGAGGGGCTATGGCTACACCTTC. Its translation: CASSHPTGRGYGYTF. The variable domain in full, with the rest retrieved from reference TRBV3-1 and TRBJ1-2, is DTAVSQTPKYLVTQMGNDKSIKCEQNLGHDTMYWYKQDSKKFLKIMFSYNNKELIINETVPNRFSPKSPDKAHLNLHINSLELGDSAVYFCASSHPTGRGYGYTFGSGTRLTVV.

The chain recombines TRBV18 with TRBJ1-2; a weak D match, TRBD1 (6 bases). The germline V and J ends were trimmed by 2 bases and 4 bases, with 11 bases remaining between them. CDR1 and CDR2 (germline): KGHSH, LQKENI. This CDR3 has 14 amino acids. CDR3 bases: TGTGCCAGCTCACCAGAGGAGGGGGTCTATGGCTACACCTTC. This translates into CASSPEEGVYGYTF.

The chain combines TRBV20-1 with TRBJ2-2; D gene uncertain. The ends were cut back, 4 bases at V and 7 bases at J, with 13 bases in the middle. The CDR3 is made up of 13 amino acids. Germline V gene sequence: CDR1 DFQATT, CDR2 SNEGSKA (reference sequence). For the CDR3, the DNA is TGCAGTGCTACTCGCGTAGCTGGCGGGGAGCTGTTTTTT. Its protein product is CSATRVAGGELFF.

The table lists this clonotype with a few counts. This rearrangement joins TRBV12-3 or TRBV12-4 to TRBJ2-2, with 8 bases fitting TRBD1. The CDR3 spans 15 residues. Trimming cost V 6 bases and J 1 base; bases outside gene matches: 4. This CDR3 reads CASRLGTGNTGELFF. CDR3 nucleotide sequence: TGTGCCAGCAGGCTCGGGACAGGGAACACCGGGGAGCTGTTTTTT.

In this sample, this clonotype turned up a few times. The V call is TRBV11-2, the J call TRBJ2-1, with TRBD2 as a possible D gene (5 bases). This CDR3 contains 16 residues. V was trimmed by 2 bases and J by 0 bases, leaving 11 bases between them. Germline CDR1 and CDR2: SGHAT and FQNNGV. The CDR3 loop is CASSLSTSSSYNEQFF. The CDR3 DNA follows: TGTGCCAGCAGCTTATCTACTAGTAGCTCCTACAATGAGCAGTTCTTC.

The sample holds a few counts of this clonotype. CDR3 residues: CASSLVSSTGYTF. In DNA form, the CDR3 reads TGTGCCAGCAGCTTAGTATCTTCCACTGGCTACACCTTC. The J gene is TRBJ1-2, the V gene TRBV7-2; D remains ambiguous. CDR3 size: 13 residues. V was shortened by 1 base and J by 7 bases, with 10 bases between the two germline ends. CDR1 is SGHTA, CDR2 FQGNSA, per germline.

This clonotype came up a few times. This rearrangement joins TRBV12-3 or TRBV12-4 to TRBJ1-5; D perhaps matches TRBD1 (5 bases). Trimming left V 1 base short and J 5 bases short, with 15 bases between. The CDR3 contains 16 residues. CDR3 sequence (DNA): TGTGCCAGCAGTTTAGGAAGTCAGGGTGACGATCAGCCCCAGCATTTT. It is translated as CASSLGSQGDDQPQHF.